These T cell receptor beta chains were read from a single sample in a study of blood T cell repertoires in COVID-19. The table came from immunoSEQ multiplex PCR; TCRdb's copy has only in-frame clones and leaves some out. The sample consists of tens of thousands of clones, 65% to 85% of them appearing once. The sequenced sample consisted of peripheral blood. The receptors come from a woman aged 55 to 70 with acute or convalescent COVID-19. The conserved cysteine and the conserved F or W are not part of the CDR3 here.

V	J	CDR3
TRBV18	TRBJ2-7	ASSPPAGGDAEQY
TRBV21-1	TRBJ2-5	ASSKLDPGLAGRKKETQY
TRBV29-1	TRBJ2-1	SAEGQGVSYNEQF
TRBV2	TRBJ2-2	ASSVRARNTGELF
TRBV5-6	TRBJ1-3	ASSWRRPGVNTIY
TRBV1	TRBJ2-2	TSSQERAGRGTGELF
TRBV2	TRBJ2-1	ASSEGTGGQGPYNEQF
TRBV25-1	TRBJ1-2	ASSTGINYGYT
TRBV9	TRBJ2-3	ASSVSAGGIDTQY
TRBV30	TRBJ1-1	AWSSRKENTEAF
TRBV7-2	TRBJ2-1	ASSPVIVRDRGLGEQF
TRBV27	TRBJ1-3	ASSDRANSGNTIY
TRBV12-5	TRBJ2-1	ASGLQRSFSYNEQF
TRBV6-5	TRBJ2-5	ASRGPQGETQY
TRBV30	TRBJ2-7	AWSRLTGTGFYEQY
TRBV5-4	TRBJ2-5	ASSPGLAGNQETQY
TRBV9	TRBJ2-3	ASSVGSGGPGDTQY
TRBV15	TRBJ1-4	ATSRDRNSNEKLF
TRBV2	TRBJ1-5	ASSEFDRGGNQPQH
TRBV13	TRBJ1-6	ASSTRAGGGRNSPLH
TRBV6-6	TRBJ1-1	ASSYSRDTEAF
TRBV5-1	TRBJ2-1	ASSSSQGTHEQF
TRBV30	TRBJ1-5	AWSGGGNQPQH
TRBV9	TRBJ2-1	ASSVDGISYNEQF
TRBV11-2	TRBJ2-1	ASSLEWLSGKQF
TRBV9	TRBJ1-3	ASRGPGNTIY
TRBV7-3	TRBJ2-2	ASSLNGGANTGELF
TRBV15	TRBJ1-1	ATSREAQVRTEAF
TRBV7-3	TRBJ2-5	ASSLGLIAGAREETQY
TRBV5-8	TRBJ1-2	ASSPGRQSYGYT
TRBV18	TRBJ1-2	ASSPSDTRGYT
TRBV28	TRBJ1-5	ATLQGRSNQPQH
TRBV7-9	TRBJ1-2	ASRRGQGTNYGYT
TRBV5-4	TRBJ1-2	ASSLVGRGGGYT
TRBV27	TRBJ2-1	ASSLQVSGGTEQF
TRBV29-1	TRBJ2-7	SVLGLLMGGASSYEQY
TRBV10-1	TRBJ2-3	ASSDGEAAQY
TRBV19	TRBJ2-5	ASSPGLAGGLRFETQY
TRBV28	TRBJ1-5	ASRVQGANNQPQH
TRBV7-9	TRBJ1-1	ASSLQNTEAF
TRBV2	TRBJ1-5	ASRQQGSRNQPQH
TRBV2	TRBJ2-1	ASLRLAGVGNEQF
TRBV27	TRBJ2-7	ASRASGGSYEQY
TRBV6-1	TRBJ1-4	ASSEVSKGEKLF
TRBV28	TRBJ2-1	ASSSSGGAYNEQF
TRBV6-1	TRBJ1-2	ASSATGGLKNYGYT
TRBV11-2	TRBJ2-1	ASSSPRVWSGHNEQF
TRBV7-9	TRBJ1-2	ASSLVVGGNYGYT
TRBV19	TRBJ2-5	ASRDTNVQETQY
TRBV5-8	TRBJ2-3	ASSNGRGGKTDTQY
TRBV5-1	TRBJ2-3	ASSVGNSGVSTDTQY
TRBV6-5	TRBJ1-5	ASSYRAGNQPQH
TRBV28	TRBJ1-1	ATQAPTGSTEAF
TRBV5-6	TRBJ1-2	ASTKDRGLNYGYT
TRBV9	TRBJ2-2	ASTKYRENTGELF
TRBV15	TRBJ1-1	ATLGQGQAF
TRBV30	TRBJ1-4	AWGVGGTNEKLF
TRBV7-9	TRBJ1-2	ASRGRRSSSGYT
TRBV6-4	TRBJ1-2	ASSDQGAGGYT
TRBV14	TRBJ1-3	ASSQTNAGGPGNGNTIY